This entry is about one TCR beta chain. V lost 5 bases to trimming and J lost 4 bases, with 22 bases between them. The CDR3 is 17 residues long. The V gene's germline CDR1 is SGHTA and CDR2 FQGNSA. The authors' processing: Amplification of reference gene primers provided the estimated nucleated cell counts. The assay was immunoSEQ multiplex PCR, and TCRdb's table has in-frame clones only and misses some. The V and J calls and clone size come from that table; D and trimming were worked out from the DNA. The data contain about 280,000 clones, 85% of them seen just once; the ten biggest clones take up 10% to 15%. The data derive from a study of blood T cell repertoires in COVID-19. Study summary: COVID-19 samples collected from the United States, Italy and Spain covered acute and convalescent phases. Nucleic acid was either cDNA or gDNA, and it came from T cells, B-cell-depleted T cells, or PBMCs.

The J gene is TRBJ2-3, the V gene TRBV7-2; tentatively, D is TRBD2 (5 bases). The specimen was peripheral blood. The source of this sequence is a human donor in a cohort sampled during active COVID-19. CDR3 nucleotide sequence: TGTGCCAGCAGCCGGCGGGCGAGGCCTCCTTCGTCAGATACGCAGTATTTT. Translation gives CASSRRARPPSSDTQYF.